This T cell receptor beta chain was sequenced during a study of PD-L1 blockade in urothelial cancer. Overall study: Patients' prior chemotherapy regimens numbered 0 to 3. Analyzed time points were 3 weeks (second dose) and 6 weeks after therapy began.

TCRdb's copy holds only in-frame clones and misses some; the assay was immunoSEQ multiplex PCR. Of about 86,000 clones in the sample, about 85% were seen once. Time point given: pretreatment peripheral blood. The germline CDR1 and CDR2 sequences are SQVTM and ANQGSEA. CDR3 length: 13 residues. Trimming removed 4 bases at V and 2 bases at J, with 9 bases between. The chain carries TRBV29-1 and TRBJ1-3, with no clear D. The TCR sequence derives from a man between 60 and 75 years old with urothelial cancer. The sample in question was PBMCs, obtained around atezolizumab (anti-PD-L1) treatment. The CDR3 coding sequence is TGCAGCGTTGTTCAGGCCGCTGGAAACACCATATATTTT. Protein: CSVVQAAGNTIYF.